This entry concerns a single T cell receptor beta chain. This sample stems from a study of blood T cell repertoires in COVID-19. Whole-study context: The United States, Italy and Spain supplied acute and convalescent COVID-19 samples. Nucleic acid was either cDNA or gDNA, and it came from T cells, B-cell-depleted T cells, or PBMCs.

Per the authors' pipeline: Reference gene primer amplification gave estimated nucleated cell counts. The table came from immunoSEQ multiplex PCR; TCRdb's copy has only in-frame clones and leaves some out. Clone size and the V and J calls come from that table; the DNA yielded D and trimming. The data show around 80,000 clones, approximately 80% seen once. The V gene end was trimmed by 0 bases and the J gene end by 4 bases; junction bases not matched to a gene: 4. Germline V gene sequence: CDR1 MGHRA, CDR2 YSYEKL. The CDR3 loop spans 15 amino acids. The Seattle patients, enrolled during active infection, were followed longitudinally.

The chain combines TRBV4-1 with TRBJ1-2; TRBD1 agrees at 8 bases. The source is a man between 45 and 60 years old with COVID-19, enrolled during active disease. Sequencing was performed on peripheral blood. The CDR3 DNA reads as TGCGCCAGCAGCCAAGATGGACAGGGTCCCTATGGCTACACCTTC. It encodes CASSQDGQGPYGYTF.